The rows below give T cell receptor beta chains drawn from one sample of a study of cytomegalovirus exposure and HLA in healthy donors. The repertoire was sequenced with immunoSEQ multiplex PCR; TCRdb's copy has only in-frame clones and lacks some. Reported are about 160,000 clones; the ten largest clones contain 1.3%. Source material: PBMCs. The receptors shown here come from a woman between 55 and 75 years old in good health and CMV-seronegative. CDR3s include the opening cysteine and the closing phenylalanine or tryptophan. A D gene is named only where the DNA matches it firmly.

CDR3aa: CASSLSGSSYEQYF; CDR3nt: TGCGCCAGCAGCTTGTCGGGGAGTTCCTACGAGCAGTACTTC; d_gene: .; len: 14; j_gene: TRBJ2-7; v_gene: TRBV5-1
CDR3aa: CASSRGLAGGTDTQYF; CDR3nt: TGTGCCAGCTCACGAGGACTAGCGGGAGGGACAGATACGCAGTATTTT; d_gene: TRBD2; len: 16; j_gene: TRBJ2-3; v_gene: TRBV18
CDR3aa: CASSQGRGNTEAFF; CDR3nt: TGCGCCAGCAGCCAAGGACGGGGGAACACTGAAGCTTTCTTT; d_gene: .; len: 14; j_gene: TRBJ1-1; v_gene: TRBV4-1
CDR3aa: CATSRSGRAGDEQFF; CDR3nt: TGTGCCACCAGTCGAAGCGGGAGGGCCGGAGATGAGCAGTTCTTC; d_gene: TRBD2; len: 15; j_gene: TRBJ2-1; v_gene: TRBV2
CDR3aa: CASSPLAQGDTEAFF; CDR3nt: TGTGCCAGCTCACCATTAGCCCAGGGGGACACTGAAGCTTTCTTT; d_gene: TRBD1; len: 15; j_gene: TRBJ1-1; v_gene: TRBV18
CDR3aa: CASMGSGGAGGELFF; CDR3nt: TGTGCCAGCATGGGGTCGGGGGGCGCCGGCGGGGAGCTGTTTTTT; d_gene: .; len: 15; j_gene: TRBJ2-2; v_gene: TRBV27
CDR3aa: CASSRRGDLRGEQFF; CDR3nt: TGTGCCAGCAGCAGGCGGGGGGACCTTAGAGGTGAGCAGTTCTTC; d_gene: TRBD2; len: 15; j_gene: TRBJ2-1; v_gene: TRBV9
CDR3aa: CASSLQEGYGYTF; CDR3nt: TGCGCCAGCAGCTTGCAGGAGGGCTATGGCTACACCTTC; d_gene: .; len: 13; j_gene: TRBJ1-2; v_gene: TRBV5-1
CDR3aa: CASRWGRAPNTEAFF; CDR3nt: TGTGCCAGCAGGTGGGGCCGGGCCCCGAACACTGAAGCTTTCTTT; d_gene: .; len: 15; j_gene: TRBJ1-1; v_gene: TRBV2
CDR3aa: CAWTQGGYEQYF; CDR3nt: TGTGCCTGGACCCAGGGGGGTTACGAGCAGTACTTC; d_gene: .; len: 12; j_gene: TRBJ2-7; v_gene: TRBV30
CDR3aa: CASSDDGRQGMGTDTQYF; CDR3nt: TGTGCCAGTAGTGACGACGGCCGACAGGGAATGGGAACAGATACGCAGTATTTT; d_gene: TRBD1; len: 18; j_gene: TRBJ2-3; v_gene: TRBV19
CDR3aa: CASSRTGISSYNSPLHF; CDR3nt: TGTGCCAGCAGCCGAACAGGGATTAGCTCCTATAATTCACCCCTCCACTTT; d_gene: .; len: 17; j_gene: TRBJ1-6; v_gene: TRBV11-2
CDR3aa: CASSDLGRINYGYTF; CDR3nt: TGTGCCAGCAGTGATTTGGGCAGAATTAACTATGGCTACACCTTC; d_gene: .; len: 15; j_gene: TRBJ1-2; v_gene: TRBV6-1
CDR3aa: CASTSDRGFSNTGELFF; CDR3nt: TGTGCCAGTACCTCTGATAGGGGGTTCTCGAACACCGGGGAGCTGTTTTTT; d_gene: .; len: 17; j_gene: TRBJ2-2; v_gene: TRBV19
CDR3aa: CSAGLQPQHF; CDR3nt: TGCAGTGCTGGGCTTCAGCCTCAGCATTTT; d_gene: .; len: 10; j_gene: TRBJ1-5; v_gene: TRBV20-1
CDR3aa: CASSPAPGTPEQYF; CDR3nt: TGTGCCAGCAGCCCCGCACCTGGGACACCCGAGCAGTACTTC; d_gene: .; len: 14; j_gene: TRBJ2-7; v_gene: TRBV7-6
CDR3aa: CASSLGQGGNIQYF; CDR3nt: TGTGCCAGCAGTTTAGGGCAGGGAGGGAACATTCAGTACTTC; d_gene: TRBD2; len: 14; j_gene: TRBJ2-4; v_gene: TRBV27
CDR3aa: CASSPTGALAKNIQYF; CDR3nt: TGTGCCAGCTCCCCGACAGGCGCCCTAGCCAAAAACATTCAGTACTTC; d_gene: .; len: 16; j_gene: TRBJ2-4; v_gene: TRBV18
CDR3aa: CASSLNQVWNTEAFF; CDR3nt: TGTGCCAGCAGCCTAAATCAGGTTTGGAACACTGAAGCTTTCTTT; d_gene: .; len: 15; j_gene: TRBJ1-1; v_gene: TRBV6-6
CDR3aa: CASSLKATLYLYGYTF; CDR3nt: TGTGCCAGCAGCTTAAAAGCCACCCTCTACCTCTATGGCTACACCTTC; d_gene: .; len: 16; j_gene: TRBJ1-2; v_gene: TRBV7-2
CDR3aa: CASSWGTTGPDEAFF; CDR3nt: TGCGCCAGCAGCTGGGGGACGACAGGGCCCGACGAAGCTTTCTTT; d_gene: TRBD1; len: 15; j_gene: TRBJ1-1; v_gene: TRBV5-1
CDR3aa: CASSPGREAYEQYF; CDR3nt: TGCGCCAGCAGCCCCGGACGGGAAGCCTACGAGCAGTACTTC; d_gene: .; len: 14; j_gene: TRBJ2-7; v_gene: TRBV4-1
CDR3aa: CASSLAGGYGYTF; CDR3nt: TGTGCCAGCAGCTTAGCAGGGGGCTATGGCTACACCTTC; d_gene: .; len: 13; j_gene: TRBJ1-2; v_gene: TRBV7-9
CDR3aa: CASSSGLRNEQFF; CDR3nt: TGTGCCAGCAGCTCAGGGTTGAGAAATGAGCAGTTCTTC; d_gene: .; len: 13; j_gene: TRBJ2-1; v_gene: TRBV7-7
CDR3aa: CASSLSTSGEKNQPQHF; CDR3nt: TGTGCCAGCAGCTTATCCACCTCAGGGGAGAAGAATCAGCCCCAGCATTTT; d_gene: .; len: 17; j_gene: TRBJ1-5; v_gene: TRBV7-8
CDR3aa: CASSSTATNEKLFF; CDR3nt: TGTGCCAGCAGCTCGACAGCAACTAATGAAAAACTGTTTTTT; d_gene: .; len: 14; j_gene: TRBJ1-4; v_gene: TRBV5-4
CDR3aa: CASSPTRGSNYGYTF; CDR3nt: TGTGCCAGCAGTCCCACGAGGGGGAGCAACTATGGCTACACCTTC; d_gene: .; len: 15; j_gene: TRBJ1-2; v_gene: TRBV6-4
CDR3aa: CASSEQGAGTEAFF; CDR3nt: TGCGCCAGCAGCGAGCAGGGGGCTGGTACTGAAGCTTTCTTT; d_gene: TRBD1; len: 14; j_gene: TRBJ1-1; v_gene: TRBV5-1
CDR3aa: CASSFERGQRPQYF; CDR3nt: TGCGCCAGCAGCTTTGAAAGGGGGCAGCGTCCGCAGTATTTT; d_gene: TRBD1; len: 14; j_gene: TRBJ2-3; v_gene: TRBV5-1
CDR3aa: CAGHSGRALDEQFF; CDR3nt: TGTGCCGGGCATAGCGGGAGGGCCCTGGATGAGCAGTTCTTC; d_gene: TRBD2; len: 14; j_gene: TRBJ2-1; v_gene: TRBV2
CDR3aa: CASSIGGNTEAFF; CDR3nt: TGTGCCAGTAGTATAGGCGGAAACACTGAAGCTTTCTTT; d_gene: .; len: 13; j_gene: TRBJ1-1; v_gene: TRBV19
CDR3aa: CASSPMEGQGGPNIQYF; CDR3nt: TGTGCCAGCAGCCCGATGGAGGGACAGGGCGGCCCAAACATTCAGTACTTC; d_gene: TRBD1; len: 17; j_gene: TRBJ2-4; v_gene: TRBV9
CDR3aa: CASSLRGGDTTITGELFF; CDR3nt: TGTGCCAGCAGCTTAAGAGGGGGTGATACAACCATCACCGGGGAGCTGTTTTTT; d_gene: .; len: 18; j_gene: TRBJ2-2; v_gene: TRBV7-3
CDR3aa: CASSLQGDTEAFF; CDR3nt: TGCGCCAGCAGCTTGCAGGGGGACACTGAAGCTTTCTTT; d_gene: TRBD1; len: 13; j_gene: TRBJ1-1; v_gene: TRBV5-1
CDR3aa: CSVEGSGNLETQYF; CDR3nt: TGCAGCGTTGAAGGTAGCGGGAACCTGGAGACCCAGTACTTC; d_gene: TRBD2; len: 14; j_gene: TRBJ2-5; v_gene: TRBV29-1
CDR3aa: CASSPSHRGQFF; CDR3nt: TGTGCCAGCAGCCCGTCCCACCGCGGGCAGTTCTTC; d_gene: .; len: 12; j_gene: TRBJ2-1; v_gene: TRBV7-9
CDR3aa: CASSFIRSLKDTQYF; CDR3nt: TGTGCCAGCAGCTTTATTCGGTCCTTGAAAGATACGCAGTATTTT; d_gene: .; len: 15; j_gene: TRBJ2-3; v_gene: TRBV7-3
CDR3aa: CASSPPQGRITGELFF; CDR3nt: TGTGCCAGCAGCCCCCCCCAGGGTCGAATCACCGGGGAGCTGTTTTTT; d_gene: .; len: 16; j_gene: TRBJ2-2; v_gene: TRBV7-2
CDR3aa: CASSQGTSGIREQYF; CDR3nt: TGTGCCAGCAGTCAAGGGACTAGCGGGATCCGCGAGCAGTACTTC; d_gene: TRBD2; len: 15; j_gene: TRBJ2-7; v_gene: TRBV7-8
CDR3aa: CASSVGQLSSGNTIYF; CDR3nt: TGTGCCAGCAGTGTTGGACAGCTAAGCTCTGGAAACACCATATATTTT; d_gene: .; len: 16; j_gene: TRBJ1-3; v_gene: TRBV25-1
CDR3aa: CASSLPGTSRDEQFF; CDR3nt: TGTGCCAGCAGCCTTCCCGGGACTAGCAGGGATGAGCAGTTCTTC; d_gene: TRBD2; len: 15; j_gene: TRBJ2-1; v_gene: TRBV4-2
CDR3aa: CASSLGRQSKSPLHF; CDR3nt: TGTGCCAGCAGCTTGGGGCGGCAGAGCAAATCACCCCTCCACTTT; d_gene: .; len: 15; j_gene: TRBJ1-6; v_gene: TRBV5-6
CDR3aa: CAISEGRGYNSPLHF; CDR3nt: TGTGCCATCAGTGAGGGCAGGGGTTATAATTCACCCCTCCACTTT; d_gene: .; len: 15; j_gene: TRBJ1-6; v_gene: TRBV10-3
CDR3aa: CASKGLAERYEQYF; CDR3nt: TGTGCCAGCAAAGGACTAGCGGAGCGCTACGAGCAGTACTTC; d_gene: TRBD2; len: 14; j_gene: TRBJ2-7; v_gene: TRBV28
CDR3aa: CASSPQADQRFF; CDR3nt: TGTGCCAGCAGTCCCCAAGCGGACCAGCGGTTCTTC; d_gene: .; len: 12; j_gene: TRBJ2-1; v_gene: TRBV25-1
CDR3aa: CASSEPDKNTGELFF; CDR3nt: TGTGCCAGCAGTGAACCAGACAAGAACACCGGGGAGCTGTTTTTT; d_gene: .; len: 15; j_gene: TRBJ2-2; v_gene: TRBV2